Sequencing of this T cell receptor beta chain was carried out in a study of cytomegalovirus exposure and HLA in healthy donors. The study's findings and limits: In an earlier analysis, in about 530 donors, most V segments appeared productive either ~87% or ~30% of the time. The authors enumerated 150 to 200 TCR beta chains as linked to cytomegalovirus. The presence/absence work took it that sequencing depth was about the same across donors. There were some public TCRs occurring in many donors, but most TCR sequences were rare.

Germline CDR1 reads LNHDA; CDR2 reads SQIVND (reference sequence). Trimming left V 3 bases short and J 5 bases short, with 10 bases between. The CDR3 length is 13 residues. The PCR ran on 60 Vbeta and 13 Jbeta primers. Produced via immunoSEQ multiplex PCR; TCRdb's table is partial and in-frame only. The top ten hold over 5% of the sample, which has around 100,000 clones, roughly 80% seen once. Concerning this clone itself: Its antigen is unidentified.

V gene TRBV19 combines with J gene TRBJ2-5; TRBD1 is a possible D gene (7 bases). This clonotype originated in a female donor in good health and CMV-seropositive. Sequencing was done on a sample of PBMCs. CDR3 loop: CASSISGGETQYF. CDR3 bases: TGTGCCAGTAGTATCTCAGGGGGGGAGACCCAGTACTTC.